The sequence of this T cell receptor beta chain was determined in a study of blood T cell repertoires in COVID-19 (dated by TCRdb to 2020 to 2022). Background for the entire study: Samples from collaborators originated in the United States, Italy and Spain and spanned both the acute and convalescent phases of COVID-19. The prospective study material was composed of cDNA or gDNA derived from T cells, B-cell-depleted T cells, or PBMCs. The dataset comprised deeply sampled blood TCRbeta repertoires from subjects exposed to, actively infected with, or recovered from COVID-19. The repertoires were released in a freely available public database meant as a resource for research on the immune response to SARS-CoV-2. The samples were drawn from two sources: the first 160 participants of the ongoing ImmuneRACE study, and 1,200 or so subjects contributed by 6 global collaborators. Nearly every sample came with metadata listing a de-identified subject ID, COVID-19 status, age in years and sex. HLA class I and class II types, where available, came from metadata supplied by the sample provider rather than from assay-based typing.

Including cysteine and phenylalanine, the CDR3 has 14 amino acids. The kept DNA is CDR3 alone, 42 bases in frame from the first base. Per the germline V gene, SGHRS is the CDR1 and YFSETQ is the CDR2. The V and J ends are trimmed by 4 bases and 2 bases, leaving 13 bases between them. To note about this clone: Its antigen is not yet known. No much larger clone exists at a distance of one base, and base qualities are not known.

The collaborating institutions used their own protocols to collect whole blood in K2EDTA tubes. For TCRbeta analysis, collaborators shipped samples as frozen whole blood, isolated PBMCs, or DNA extracted from either of those sample types. Overall study outcomes, separate from this receptor: How much clinical and demographic metadata was included differed by source and by participant, and the metadata was provided uncurated.

The immunoSEQ Assay, a bias-controlled multiplex PCR, was used to amplify TCRbeta CDR3 regions from genomic DNA. On the study's bioinformatics: Within the assay, amplification of reference gene primers was used to estimate how many nucleated cells each sample contained. To quantify the absolute abundance of each unique TCRbeta CDR3 rearrangement, sequence reads were collapsed and filtered. For each sample, productive Simpson clonality was calculated by taking the square root of Simpson's diversity index across productive rearrangements. In TCRdb, the immuneACCESS table is reduced to in-frame sequences with V and J assigned. These tables do not hold every clone; where another copy was compared, an unresolved V gene accounts for under half, and the others remain unexplained. From that table come the V and J calls and clone size; the DNA was used to work out D and trimming. This sample gives hundreds of thousands of clones in total; more than 85% of them show up just once. The top ten constitute just over 0.7% of the sample.

Sequencing was carried out using peripheral blood. The chain couples TRBV5-1 to TRBJ2-7; the D gene identity is not certain. The sequence came from a man aged 35 to 55 with acute or convalescent COVID-19. The nucleotide sequence reads as follows: TGCGCCAGCAGCGCTACAGTCCCGGCCTACGAGCAGTACTTC. This codes for CASSATVPAYEQYF.